This TCR beta chain appears in the sequencing data of a study of response to subunit inactivated influenza vaccine. Whole-study findings and limits: A suggestion made by the authors is that each seasonal influenza vaccination recruits few new T cells.

Ten or more counts support this clonotype. Its target is not known. Trimming stripped 1 base from V and 0 bases from J, with 14 bases between. The CDR3 consists of 17 residues. Germline V lookup: CDR1 LGHNA, CDR2 YSLEER. Using its own MiXCR run on the RT-PCR reads, TCRdb lists one record per CDR3 protein. The sample holds approximately 490,000 distinct CDR3 sequences, under 8.5% seen once. The sequencing here drew on PBMCs from blood, taken roughly 24 months after vaccination. This sequence was found in a man aged 45 to 75 who received an inactivated influenza vaccine. This chain uses TRBV4-3 with TRBJ2-3; the D gene is possibly TRBD2 (5 bases). DNA of the CDR3: TGCGCCAGCAGCCAAGCTCCTACGGGGTCTAGCACAGATACGCAGTATTTT. It codes for CASSQAPTGSSTDTQYF.